This TCR beta chain appears in the sequencing data of a study of blood T cell repertoires in COVID-19. About the research overall: The United States, Italy and Spain supplied acute and convalescent COVID-19 samples. Sample material is recorded as cDNA or gDNA derived from T cells, B-cell-depleted T cells, or PBMCs.

This clone was seen only once. CDR3 length: 11 residues. V was clipped by 3 bases and J by 6 bases, with 5 bases between them. Authors' data handling: Nucleated cell counts were estimated from reference gene primer amplification. Assay used: immunoSEQ multiplex PCR; TCRdb lists only in-frame clones, some missing. The DNA gave D and trimming, while V, J and clone size come from that table. The data contain 250,000 or so clones, roughly 89% of them singletons. This chain uses TRBV12-3 or TRBV12-4 with TRBJ1-1; no clear D. Sequenced material: peripheral blood. The sequence derives from a woman between 40 and 50 years old who had recovered from COVID-19. The CDR3 spells CASSFRAEAFF. The CDR3 DNA follows: TGTGCCAGCAGTTTTCGCGCTGAAGCTTTCTTT.